Shown below are 14 T cell receptor beta chains from a single sample sequenced in a study of T cell responses to AZD1222 COVID-19 vaccine. The data were produced by immunoSEQ multiplex PCR, yet TCRdb's version contains in-frame clones alone and is incomplete. Among approximately 120,000 clones listed, around 89% were seen once. Material: peripheral blood, obtained on day 0 of AZD1222 vaccination. These receptor sequences come from an adult in good health.

This chain links TRBV19 with TRBJ1-2; the D gene is possibly TRBD1 (6 bases). Germline V gives CDR1 LNHDA, CDR2 SQIVND (reference sequence). The CDR3 has 14 residues. V gave up 10 bases and J gave up 4 bases, with 19 bases separating them. This chain's CDR3 is CATRDRNPAYGYTF. The CDR3 DNA follows: TGTGCCACCCGTGACAGGAACCCTGCCTATGGCTACACCTTC.

The rearrangement links TRBV6-5 to TRBJ1-2, with D possibly being TRBD1 (6 bases). CDR1 and CDR2 from the germline V gene are MNHEY and SVGAGI. This CDR3 spans 14 amino acids. The V end was cut by 10 bases, the J end by 5 bases, with 20 bases between. Here the CDR3 reads CATTKGGTGYGYTF. The DNA for the CDR3 is TGTGCCACCACAAAGGGGGGCACTGGATATGGCTACACCTTC.

The table lists this clone with a count of one. V usage is TRBV6-5 and J usage is TRBJ1-5; D might be TRBD1 (6 bases). Germline-derived CDR1 and CDR2 are MNHEY and SVGAGI. V lost 6 bases, J lost 7 bases, and 10 bases lay in between. The CDR3 loop spans 12 amino acids. As DNA, the CDR3 is TGTGCCAGCAGGTACAGGGACCAGCCCCAGCATTTT. Residues: CASRYRDQPQHF.

This clone appeared a few times. Written as DNA, the CDR3 is TGTGCCAGCAGCGGGCGGGGTTTGGGGGAGTCTCGCGGCTACACCTTC. Its translation: CASSGRGLGESRGYTF. The rearrangement uses TRBV5-6 and TRBJ1-2; possibly TRBD1 for D (5 bases). Germline V lookup: CDR1 SGHDT, CDR2 YYEEEE. The CDR3 is 16 residues long. V dropped 4 bases and J dropped 8 bases, with 24 bases sitting between them.

The table lists this clone with a count of one. This sequence joins TRBV6-5 and TRBJ1-1, with D possibly being TRBD1 (6 bases). Germline V gene data show CDR1 as MNHEY and CDR2 as SVGAGI. With 6 bases removed from V and 4 bases from J, the gap between germline ends came to 12 bases. The CDR3 runs to 13 residues. For the CDR3, the DNA is TGTGCCAGCAGACAGGGTTTTGGCACTGAAGCTTTCTTT. Its translation is CASRQGFGTEAFF.

This clone was seen a handful of times. V usage is TRBV4-1 and J usage is TRBJ2-1, with TRBD2 matching over 8 bases. The CDR3 contains 13 residues. Germline lookup yields CDR1 MGHRA and CDR2 YSYEKL. The trim removed 2 bases at V and 15 bases at J, leaving 9 bases unmatched. The CDR3 DNA reads TGCGCCAGCAGCCAAACAACGGGAGGGGTAGGGTTCTTC. Its protein is CASSQTTGGVGFF.

V usage is TRBV4-2 and J usage is TRBJ1-4; no reliable D call. Germline V CDR1 and CDR2: LGHNA, YNFKEQ. Trimming shortened V by 6 bases and J by 4 bases, and 9 bases separated the two germline ends. This CDR3 has 13 residues. CDR3 bases: TGTGCCAGCAGGGGTGGTAATAATGAAAAACTGTTTTTT. It specifies CASRGGNNEKLFF.

V is TRBV30 and J is TRBJ1-4; D is possibly TRBD1 (5 bases). The CDR3 extends over 13 amino acids. Trimming stripped 0 bases from V and 5 bases from J, with 7 bases between. Per germline, CDR1 GTSNPN and CDR2 SVGIG (reference sequence). CDR3 nucleotide sequence: TGTGCCTGGAGTGTAAACAGGAATGAAAAACTGTTTTTT. Translated, it gives CAWSVNRNEKLFF.

CDR3 sequence reads: CASTLTGHSTEAFF. The CDR3 DNA reads as TGTGCCAGCACCTTGACGGGACACAGCACTGAAGCTTTCTTT. V and J are TRBV6-5 and TRBJ1-1; tentative D call: TRBD1 (6 bases). The CDR3 sequence is 14 residues long. Germline values: CDR1 MNHEY, CDR2 SVGAGI. V lost 7 bases and J 4 bases, leaving 16 bases between the germline ends.

This rearrangement joins TRBV6-6 to TRBJ2-1, with 8 positions matching TRBD1. Germline CDR1 is MNHNY and CDR2 is SVGAGI (reference sequence). The V segment lost 5 bases and the J segment 3 bases; nucleotides outside the gene matches: 3. The CDR3 is made up of 14 amino acids. The CDR3 loop reads CASSTDRDYNEQFF. The CDR3 coding sequence is TGTGCCAGCAGTACGGACAGGGACTACAATGAGCAGTTCTTC.

This chain links TRBV2 with TRBJ1-4; D possibly corresponds to TRBD1 (6 bases). V gave up 4 bases and J gave up 2 bases, with 11 bases separating them. This CDR3 has 15 amino acids. From germline, CDR1 is SNHLY and CDR2 FYNNEI. CDR3 sequence (DNA): TGTGCCAGCAGTGGGGGGGCGGGCACTAATGAAAAACTGTTTTTT. Its translation is CASSGGAGTNEKLFF.

This chain's CDR3 is CASSGSGGPTDTQYF. DNA for the CDR3: TGTGCCAGCAGCGGAAGCGGGGGACCCACAGATACGCAGTATTTT. The chain joins TRBV7-2 to TRBJ2-3, with 8 nucleotides matching TRBD2. Unmatched junction bases numbered 6, after V lost 5 bases and J lost 2 bases. Germline V CDR1 and CDR2: SGHTA, FQGNSA. This CDR3 is built from 15 residues.

This clone was seen a few times. The gene calls are TRBV6-5 and TRBJ2-2; possibly TRBD2 for D (5 bases). V lost 4 bases and J 6 bases, leaving 15 bases between the germline ends. Per the germline V gene, CDR1 is MNHEY and CDR2 is SVGAGI. The CDR3 is 15 amino acids. The CDR3 bases are TGTGCCAGCAGTTTTAGGCGAGGGTTCCCCGGGGAGCTGTTTTTT. As protein: CASSFRRGFPGELFF.

The chain links TRBV9 to TRBJ1-2, with D possibly TRBD1 on 5 matching bases. This CDR3 is 12 amino acids long. Germline loops: CDR1 SGDLS, CDR2 YYNGEE. V was trimmed by 3 bases and J by 8 bases, leaving 11 bases between them. In nucleotides, the CDR3 is TGTGCCAGCAGCGAGACAGTGGGAGGCTACACCTTC. Translated: CASSETVGGYTF.